Listed here are 2 T cell receptor beta chains from one sample, sequenced in a study of CD8+ T cells in alopecia areata. After isolation, RNA underwent reverse transcription to generate cDNA as the sequencing template. Only in-frame clones appear in the TCRdb table, and some are missing; sequencing was by immunoSEQ multiplex PCR. The table records around 120,000 clones, roughly 66% of them present only once. The sequencing sample was made of CD4+ T cells sorted from blood. The receptors derive from a human donor in good health.

CDR3 DNA sequence: TGTGCCAGCAGTTATGGAGGGGAGGTGGAAAAACTGTTTTTT. This encodes CASSYGGEVEKLFF. The chain links TRBV6-5 to TRBJ1-4, with a tentative D call TRBD1 (5 bases). Germline assignment: CDR1 MNHEY and CDR2 SVGAGI. The CDR3 length is 14 residues. V was pared by 3 bases and J by 8 bases, with 13 bases between.

V gene TRBV14 combines with J gene TRBJ1-2, with D perhaps matching TRBD1 (5 bases). The germline V and J ends were trimmed by 2 bases and 7 bases, with 11 bases remaining between them. The CDR3 length is 13 residues. Germline CDR1 SGHDN, CDR2 FVKESK. In DNA form, the CDR3 reads TGTGCCAGCAGCCAAAACCAGGGACTTGGCTACACCTTC. Translation: CASSQNQGLGYTF.